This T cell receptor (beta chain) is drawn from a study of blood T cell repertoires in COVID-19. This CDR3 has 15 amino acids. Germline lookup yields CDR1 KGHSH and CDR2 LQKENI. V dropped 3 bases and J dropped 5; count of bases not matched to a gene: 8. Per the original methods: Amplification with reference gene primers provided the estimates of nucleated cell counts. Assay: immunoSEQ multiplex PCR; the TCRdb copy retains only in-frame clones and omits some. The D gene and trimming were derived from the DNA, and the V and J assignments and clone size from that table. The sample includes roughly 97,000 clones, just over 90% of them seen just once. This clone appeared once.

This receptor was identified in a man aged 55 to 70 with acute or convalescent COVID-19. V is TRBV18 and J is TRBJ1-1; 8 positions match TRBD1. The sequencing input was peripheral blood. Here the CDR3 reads CASSPTGAGVTEAFF. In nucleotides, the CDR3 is TGTGCCAGCTCACCGACAGGGGCGGGGGTTACTGAAGCTTTCTTT.